The sequence of this T cell receptor (beta chain) was determined in a study of cytomegalovirus exposure and HLA in healthy donors. For the study at large: The roughly 110 validation repertoires used the same platform as the roughly 670 first-cohort repertoires, a later analysis reported.

Findings and limits, study-wide: The dataset shows that most TCR sequences were rare, while some public TCRs occurred in many donors. Cytomegalovirus status, reportedly, was diagnosed with high specificity and sensitivity by the classifier. The study put 150 to 200 TCR beta chains on its list as cytomegalovirus-associated.

The data were produced by immunoSEQ multiplex PCR, yet TCRdb's version contains in-frame clones alone and is incomplete. The data hold some 69,000 clones, with over 95% observed a single time. About this clone itself: What it binds is not known.

Germline assignment: CDR1 KGHSH and CDR2 LQKENI. CDR3 length: 13 residues. The ends were cut back, 6 bases at V and 8 bases at J, with 16 bases in the middle. The chain links TRBV18 to TRBJ1-1, with D possibly TRBD1 on 6 matching bases. Sequenced material: PBMCs. The receptor was derived from a man younger than 30 in good health and CMV-seronegative. The CDR3 DNA is TGTGCCAGCTCTCCCACAGGGACCGACGAAGCTTTCTTT. Amino acid sequence: CASSPTGTDEAFF.